These 23 T cell receptor beta chains share one sample of origin, sequenced in a study of CD8 T cells in ankylosing spondylitis. TCRdb used MiXCR to reprocess the 5' RACE reads, holding one entry per CDR3 protein. In the table there are roughly 86,000 distinct CDR3 sequences, roughly 8.8% of which are singletons. Source material: blood, either unsorted or a sorted T cell fraction (not recorded which). Source of these receptors: a male donor with ankylosing spondylitis or in good health (not recorded which).

In its sample, this clonotype was seen many times. The genes are TRBV6-1 and TRBJ2-1, with 10 bases matching TRBD2. Germline values: CDR1 MNHNS, CDR2 SASEGT. The length of the CDR3 is 15 residues. V was clipped by 5 bases and J by 8 bases; unmatched bases: 9. This chain's CDR3 is CASSPAWTSGDEQFF. The CDR3, as DNA: TGTGCCAGCAGTCCTGCCTGGACTAGCGGCGATGAGCAGTTCTTC.

This clonotype has at least ten counts. CDR3 DNA sequence: TGTGCCAGTAGAAGGACTAGCGGGGGCCTCAGCAGGAATGAGCAGTTCTTC. Protein: CASRRTSGGLSRNEQFF. The J gene is TRBJ2-1, the V gene TRBV19; 13 nucleotides line up with TRBD2. Per germline, CDR1 LNHDA and CDR2 SQIVND (reference sequence). The CDR3 contains 17 residues. The V gene end was trimmed by 6 bases and the J gene end by 7 bases; junction bases not matched to a gene: 12.

This clonotype was counted a single time. This chain links TRBV29-1 with TRBJ2-7, with a possible D match to TRBD2 (6 bases). From germline, CDR1 is SQVTM and CDR2 ANQGSEA. The V end lost 7 bases, the J end lost 4 bases, and 23 bases lay between the germline ends. CDR3 length equals 15 residues. CDR3 amino acids: CSAKTRLTGEYEQYF. CDR3 DNA sequence: TGCAGCGCTAAAACCAGACTAACGGGGGAGTACGAGCAGTACTTC.

This clonotype showed up many times. This CDR3 reads CASSSAAGAGNTEAFF. The CDR3 DNA reads TGTGCCAGCAGTTCCGCCGCAGGGGCGGGGAACACTGAAGCTTTCTTT. The chain carries TRBV6-2 or TRBV6-3 and TRBJ1-1, with TRBD1 as a possible D gene (6 bases). Per the germline V gene, CDR1 is MNHEY and CDR2 is SVGEGT. V was pared by 4 bases and J by 1 base, with 16 bases between. The CDR3 is 16 residues long.

Regarding this clonotype: This sequence may be a read error, since a much larger clone differs from it by one base. The chain recombines TRBV2 with TRBJ2-3; D is unresolved. The CDR3 runs to 11 residues. The germline V gene has CDR1 SNHLY and CDR2 FYNNEI. Written as DNA, the CDR3 is TGTGCCAGCAATGAAATAGATACGCAGTATTTT. This sequence encodes CASNEIDTQYF.

Comment on this clonotype: One junction end does not reproduce the germline sequence, and a read error may be involved. The J gene is TRBJ2-3, the V gene TRBV27; D gene uncertain. Germline assignment: CDR1 MNHEY and CDR2 SMNVEV (reference sequence). The length of the CDR3 is 12 residues. The DNA of the CDR3 is TGTGCCAACAGTTTATCTTCGGATACGCAGTATTTT. This sequence encodes CANSLSSDTQYF.

The chain is built from TRBV5-6 and TRBJ2-2; D is undetermined. There are 15 residues in the CDR3. Germline V lookup: CDR1 SGHDT, CDR2 YYEEEE. V lost 0 bases and J 3 bases, leaving 9 bases between the germline ends. In DNA form, the CDR3 reads TGTGCCAGCAGCTTGGTGGGCATCCACACCGGGGAGCTGTTTTTT. Amino acids: CASSLVGIHTGELFF.

This clonotype was seen many times. The CDR3 region has the DNA TGTGCCAGCGGAAACAGGGAGAGCTCCTACGAGCAGTACTTC. As protein: CASGNRESSYEQYF. V gene TRBV25-1 combines with J gene TRBJ2-7, with a possible D match to TRBD1 (6 bases). Between the trimmed V and J ends, which lost 8 bases and 0 bases, there was a span of 14 bases. The CDR3 runs 14 residues. Germline V CDR1 and CDR2: MGHDK, SYGVNS.

This clonotype was recorded at least ten times. The rearrangement links TRBV12-3 or TRBV12-4 to TRBJ2-7, with a weak D call TRBD1 (6 bases). Deletions cut 4 bases from V and 3 bases from J, with 10 bases between. The CDR3 has 13 amino acids. CDR3 region: CASSSGQFYEQYF. For the CDR3, the DNA is TGTGCCAGCAGTTCAGGACAGTTCTACGAGCAGTACTTC.

At least ten counts were recorded for this clonotype. The rearrangement uses TRBV18 and TRBJ1-5; D is ambiguous. The germline V gene has CDR1 KGHSH and CDR2 LQKENI. The CDR3 spans 17 residues. V lost 2 bases and J lost 3, with 17 bases in between. DNA of the CDR3: TGTGCCAGCTCACCATGGGGTAGTGGTATCGCCAATCAGCCCCAGCATTTT. It translates to CASSPWGSGIANQPQHF.

Of note for this clonotype: At one end the junction does not follow the germline gene, possibly because of a read error. The rearrangement uses TRBV6-2 or TRBV6-3 and TRBJ2-7, with D perhaps matching TRBD2 (6 bases). The CDR3 has 15 residues. CDR1 MNHEY and CDR2 SVGEGT come from the germline V gene. CDR3 sequence reads: CASSYSWGGDYEQNF. The CDR3 DNA reads as TGTGCCAGCAGTTACTCCTGGGGAGGTGACTACGAGCAGAACTTC.

The sample holds many counts of this clonotype. CDR3 in DNA: TGTGCCAGCAGGCCGACAGGGAATCAGCCCCAGCATTTT. This sequence encodes CASRPTGNQPQHF. The chain joins TRBV12-3 or TRBV12-4 to TRBJ1-5; 7 bases line up with TRBD1. The CDR3 loop spans 13 amino acids. V lost 6 bases to trimming and J lost 4 bases; unmatched junction nucleotides: 3.

This clonotype was detected many times. The rearrangement links TRBV28 to TRBJ2-6; D gene uncertain. CDR3 size: 15 residues. CDR1 MDHEN and CDR2 SYDVKM come from the germline V gene. Trimming stripped 2 bases from V and 1 base from J, with 6 bases between. The DNA of the CDR3 is TGTGCCAGCAGTTTAGCCGGGTCTGGGGCCAACGTCCTGACTTTC. Translation gives CASSLAGSGANVLTF.

This clonotype was observed at least ten times. The CDR3 region is CASSTTSGTSGGVPYNEQFF. CDR3 in DNA: TGTGCCAGCAGTACCACCTCCGGGACTAGCGGGGGGGTTCCCTACAATGAGCAGTTCTTC. V usage is TRBV28 and J usage is TRBJ2-1; TRBD2 aligns across 16 bases. The CDR3 runs 20 residues. The junction had 12 bases not matched to a gene; V was cut back by 5 bases and J by 2 bases. From germline, CDR1 is MDHEN and CDR2 SYDVKM.

This clonotype was found many times. The V gene is TRBV27, the J gene TRBJ1-2; D call uncertain. The CDR3 consists of 12 residues. The germline V gene encodes CDR1 MNHEY and CDR2 SMNVEV (reference sequence). The V end lost 6 bases, the J end lost 4 bases, and 9 bases lay between the germline ends. CDR3 sequence: CASSVGGYGYTF. CDR3 in DNA: TGTGCCAGCAGCGTAGGCGGCTATGGCTACACCTTC.

CDR3 sequence: CASSSNRNTEAFF. For the CDR3, the DNA is TGTGCCAGCAGCTCAAACAGGAACACTGAAGCTTTCTTT. The gene calls are TRBV7-3 and TRBJ1-1; D is ambiguous. The CDR3 is 13 amino acids. Trimming removed 4 bases from V and 1 base from J, with 7 bases in between. Germline V gene sequence: CDR1 SGHTA, CDR2 FQGTGA.

Worth noting for this clonotype: A much larger clone sits a single nucleotide away, making a read error possible. V is TRBV29-1 and J is TRBJ2-1; 7 nucleotides align to TRBD1. Looked up from germline, CDR1 is SQVTM and CDR2 is ANQGSEA. The CDR3 has 12 amino acids. CDR3 in DNA: TGCAACGTTGTCAGGGGGTACAATGAGCAGTTCTTC. It codes for CNVVRGYNEQFF.

This clonotype was observed many times. This chain connects TRBV11-2 to TRBJ2-3; the D gene could be TRBD1 or TRBD2 (5 bases each). This CDR3 comprises 16 residues. Germline CDR1 reads SGHAT; CDR2 reads FQNNGV. The V end was cut by 5 bases, the J end by 0 bases, with 15 bases between. The CDR3 is CASSPGLAPSTDTQYF. The CDR3 region has the DNA TGTGCCAGCAGCCCAGGGTTAGCGCCTAGCACAGATACGCAGTATTTT.

This clonotype showed up many times. The rearrangement joins TRBV6-5 to TRBJ2-2; possibly TRBD1 for D (6 bases). The ends were cut back, 2 bases at V and 3 bases at J, with 10 bases in the middle. CDR1 is MNHEY and CDR2 is SVGAGI in the germline V gene. This CDR3 has 15 amino acids. The CDR3 DNA reads as TGTGCCAGCAGTTACCCAGGGGCGGACACCGGGGAGCTGTTTTTT. The encoded protein is CASSYPGADTGELFF.

This clonotype was recorded many times. The rearrangement uses TRBV2 and TRBJ1-2; no definite D call. V lost 11 bases, J lost 3 bases, and 19 bases lay in between. The germline V gene has CDR1 SNHLY and CDR2 FYNNEI. There are 14 residues in the CDR3. Here the CDR3 reads CAGLENRNDYGYTF. The DNA of the CDR3 is TGTGCCGGATTGGAAAACAGAAATGACTATGGCTACACCTTC. The full variable domain, its missing parts supplied by reference TRBV2 and TRBJ1-2, is EPEVTQTPSHQVTQMGQEVILRCVPISNHLYFYWYRQILGQKVEFLVSFYNNEISEKSEIFDDQFSVERPDGSNFTLKIRSTKLEDSAMYFCAGLENRNDYGYTFGSGTRLTVV.

This clonotype was counted many times. V gene TRBV20-1 combines with J gene TRBJ2-2, with D unclear. V was shortened by 0 bases and J by 4 bases, with 12 bases between the two germline ends. The germline V gene encodes CDR1 DFQATT and CDR2 SNEGSKA (reference sequence). The CDR3 contains 15 residues. In nucleotides, the CDR3 is TGCAGTGCTAGAGATGGCGGAATCGTCACCGGGGAGCTGTTTTTT. Translated: CSARDGGIVTGELFF.

This clonotype was found many times. This rearrangement joins TRBV3-1 to TRBJ2-4; D remains unclear. This CDR3 region has 18 residues. Germline V gene lookup returns CDR1 LGHDT and CDR2 YNNKEL (reference sequence). The V end was cut by 1 base, the J end by 0 bases, with 16 bases between. CDR3 nucleotide sequence: TGTGCCAGCAGCCAAGTTTGGTCTGTCGACGTAGCCAAAAACATTCAGTACTTC. This translates into CASSQVWSVDVAKNIQYF.

The chain links TRBV14 to TRBJ1-6; 8 positions agree with TRBD1. Germline-derived CDR1 and CDR2 are SGHDN and FVKESK. This CDR3 is 17 amino acids long. V was clipped by 1 base and J by 6 bases; unmatched bases: 8. Here the CDR3 reads CASSQGDRQVPNSPLHF. The CDR3 nucleotides are TGTGCCAGCAGCCAAGGGGACAGGCAAGTTCCTAATTCACCCCTCCACTTT.